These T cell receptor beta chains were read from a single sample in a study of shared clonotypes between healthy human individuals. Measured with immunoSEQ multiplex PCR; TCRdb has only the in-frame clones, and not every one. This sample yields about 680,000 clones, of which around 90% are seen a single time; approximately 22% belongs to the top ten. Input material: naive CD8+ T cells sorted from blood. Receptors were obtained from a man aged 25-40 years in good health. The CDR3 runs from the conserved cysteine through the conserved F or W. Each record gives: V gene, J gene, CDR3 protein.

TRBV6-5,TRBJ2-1,CASSYSANEQFF
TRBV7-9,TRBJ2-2,CASSGWAGELFF
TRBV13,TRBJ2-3,CASSLERAEEGDTQYF
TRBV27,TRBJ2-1,CASSLATSYNEQFF
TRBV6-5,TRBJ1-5,CASSYSRSNQPQHF
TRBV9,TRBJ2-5,CASSAKAGNGETQYF
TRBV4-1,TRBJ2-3,CASARLAPSTDTQYF
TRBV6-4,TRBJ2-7,CASSDLRRELHYEQYF
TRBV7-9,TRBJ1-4,CASSAESPGSANEKLFF
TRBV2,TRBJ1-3,CASMVLTGAGNTIYF
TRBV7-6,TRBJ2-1,CASSRYGGEGQDEQFF
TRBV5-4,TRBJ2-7,CASSLFIGTGVDEQYF
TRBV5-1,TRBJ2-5,CASSLMSQETQYF
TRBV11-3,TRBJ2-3,CASSPYTGTTDTQYF
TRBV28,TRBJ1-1,CASSSRAGGSSTEAFF
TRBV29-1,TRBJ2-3,CSVEDGLGTDTQYF
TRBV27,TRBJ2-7,CASSFTVTYEQYF
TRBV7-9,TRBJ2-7,CASSSGTSYEQYF
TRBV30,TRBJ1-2,CAWGTGQVHYGYTF
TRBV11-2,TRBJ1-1,CASSLGQEGKNTEAFF
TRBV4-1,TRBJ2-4,CASLIEMIAKNIQYF
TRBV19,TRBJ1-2,CASSIDTNQGDYGYTF
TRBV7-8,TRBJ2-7,CASSPWTSYYEQYF
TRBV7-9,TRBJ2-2,CASSFGLAGVFAGELFF
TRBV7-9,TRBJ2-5,CASSPAEGHQETQYF
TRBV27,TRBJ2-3,CASSLGLAVSDTQYF
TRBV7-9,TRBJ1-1,CASSEPVVGEAFF
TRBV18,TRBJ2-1,CASSPSGLAGYNEQFF
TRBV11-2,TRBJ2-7,CASSSPVDEQYF
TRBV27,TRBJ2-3,CASSGGLAGEGPTDTQYF
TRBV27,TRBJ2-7,CASSLGQDYEQYF
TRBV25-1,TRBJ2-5,CASSPGRGRGETQYF
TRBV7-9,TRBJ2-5,CASSPFGGSKPETQYF
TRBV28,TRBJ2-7,CASSLFGLFYEQYF
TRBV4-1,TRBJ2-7,CASSQDVPSGWPYEQYF
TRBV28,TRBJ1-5,CASSHNQPQHF
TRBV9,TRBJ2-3,CASSLDLGDTQYF
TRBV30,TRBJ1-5,CAWSVGSNSNQPQHF
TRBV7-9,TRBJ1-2,CASSVSGGNNYGYTF
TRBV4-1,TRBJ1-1,CASSQEGSDSNTEAFF
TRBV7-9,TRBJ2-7,CASSLGTGNLAYEQYF
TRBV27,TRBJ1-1,CASSSPTNTEAFF
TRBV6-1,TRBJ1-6,CASSETYNSPLHF
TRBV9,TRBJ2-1,CASSVDGSRVDEQFF
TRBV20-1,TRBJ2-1,CSAALHNEQFF
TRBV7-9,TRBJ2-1,CASSSGTGINVGQFF
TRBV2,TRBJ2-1,CALRTGQRDNEQFF
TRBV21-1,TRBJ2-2,CASSSQYTGLTGELFF
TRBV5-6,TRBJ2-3,CASSGLEDTQYF
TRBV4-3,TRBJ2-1,CASSQSLAGNEQFF
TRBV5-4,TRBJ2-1,CASSGSSYNEQFF
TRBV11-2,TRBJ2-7,CASSLVSYYEQYF
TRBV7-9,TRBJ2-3,CASSNRDRGPNTQYF
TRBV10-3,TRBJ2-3,CAIRREVDTDTQYF